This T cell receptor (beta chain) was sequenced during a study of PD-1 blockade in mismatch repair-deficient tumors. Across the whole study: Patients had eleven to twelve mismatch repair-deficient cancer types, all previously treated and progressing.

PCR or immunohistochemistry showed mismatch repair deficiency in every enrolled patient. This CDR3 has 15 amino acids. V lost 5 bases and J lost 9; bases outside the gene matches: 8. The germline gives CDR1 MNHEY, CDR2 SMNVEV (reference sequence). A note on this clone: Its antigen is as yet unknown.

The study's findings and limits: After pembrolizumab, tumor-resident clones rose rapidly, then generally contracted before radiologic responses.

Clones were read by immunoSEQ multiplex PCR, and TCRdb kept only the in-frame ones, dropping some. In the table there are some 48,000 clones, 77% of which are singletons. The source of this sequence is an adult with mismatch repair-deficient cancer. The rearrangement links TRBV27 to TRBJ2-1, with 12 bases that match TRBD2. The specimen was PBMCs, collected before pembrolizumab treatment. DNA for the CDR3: TGTGCCAGCAGTCTACCGACTAGCGGGAGTAGTGAGCAGTTCTTC. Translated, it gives CASSLPTSGSSEQFF.